This note documents a single TCR beta chain sequence. Its antigen is still unknown. The sample holds no much larger clone one base away, and base qualities are not on file. Library method: the immunoSEQ multiplex PCR assay. T cell repertoires were profiled with deep sequencing of rearranged TCR beta loci together with multiparametric flow cytometry. The immuneACCESS repertoire file appears here via TCRdb, limited to in-frame rearrangements. These files lack a portion of the clones; in checked studies, under half of the deficit traces to unresolved V genes, and the cause of the others is not known. Within this sample are 150,000 or so clones, with more than 85% of them counted one time only. The biggest ten clones account for approximately 4.7% of the sample. The sample belongs to a study of lymphopenia after photon versus proton radiotherapy (dated by TCRdb to 2018 to 2020). In the study overall: In patients with gastrointestinal tumors who developed high-grade lymphopenia, the study compared the immunological effects of photon radiation therapy with those of proton radiation therapy. The goal of the study was to describe how the two radiation modalities differ in their effects on the immune system. The cohort included approximately 22 patients with gastrointestinal tumors who developed lymphopenia after receiving either photon or proton therapy. Study-level results and caveats: Relative stability during treatment was observed in proton-treated patients, whereas loss of naive T cells and TCR diversity and gain of effector/memory populations were observed in photon-treated patients. Among patients across the cohort who died, overall survival time showed an inverse correlation with a larger post-nadir drop in TCR diversity. After the lymphocyte count nadir, photon-treated repertoires showed oligoclonal expansion, especially of CD8+ Temra cells, which drove the drop in diversity. The survival association was assessed only in patients who died, and better survival with proton therapy was presented by the authors as a possibility rather than a demonstrated result.

For this chain, trimming is 5 bases at the V end and 1 base at the J end, and the number of junction bases without a gene match is 4. The germline V gene (reference sequence) gives CDR1 as SGHAT and CDR2 as FQDESV. Including the terminal cysteine and phenylalanine, the CDR3 comprises 15 residues. Just CDR3 DNA is preserved here, 45 bases in frame from base 1. The receptor was isolated from a man aged 45-60 years with gastric cancer. Here the sequenced sample was peripheral blood, taken from a patient treated with photon-based radiotherapy. This sequence uses TRBV11-1 and TRBJ2-5; 10 bases in the middle match TRBD1. The nucleotide sequence is TGTGCCAGCAGCGCGGGGACAGGGGCCCAAGAGACCCAGTACTTC. Its amino acids are CASSAGTGAQETQYF.